A selection of T cell receptor beta chains follows, all from one sample in a study of CD8 T cells in Susac syndrome. TCRdb re-called the immunoSEQ multiplex PCR reads with MiXCR, one entry per CDR3 protein. The data contain 100,000 to 150,000 distinct CDR3 sequences, 80% of them singletons. The sequenced material came from CD8+ T cells from PBMCs. All receptors come from a human donor with multiple sclerosis. Both conserved end residues are part of each CDR3. D genes are given only for firm matches. Size tells how often a clone was seen (once, few, many) or the class of an expanded clone, and some rows leave it out.

j_call d_call v_call clone_size cdr3_aa cdr3_nt
TRBJ2-2 . TRBV11-2 . CASSFSLVGGANTGELFF TGTGCCAGCAGCTTCTCCCTGGTGGGAGGCGCGAACACCGGGGAGCTGTTTTTT
TRBJ2-5 . TRBV11-2 . CASSLSLEKGETQYF TGTGCCAGCAGCTTATCCCTGGAGAAGGGGGAGACCCAGTACTTC
TRBJ1-2 . TRBV18 . CASSPPGPYGYTF TGTGCCAGCTCACCCCCGGGGCCGTATGGCTACACCTTC
TRBJ2-1 . TRBV27 . CASSLDPTYNEQFF TGTGCCAGCAGTTTAGACCCGACCTACAATGAGCAGTTCTTC
TRBJ2-1 . TRBV19 . CASSIDLGVVYNEQFF TGTGCCAGTAGTATAGATCTGGGGGTCGTCTACAATGAGCAGTTCTTC
TRBJ1-6 . TRBV4-1 . CASSQGTNKNSPLHF TGCGCCAGCAGCCAAGGCACGAACAAAAATTCACCCCTCCACTTT
TRBJ2-7 . TRBV28 . CASSLRVTGGEQYF TGTGCCAGCAGTTTAAGAGTCACCGGAGGCGAGCAGTACTTC
TRBJ1-2 . TRBV19 once CASRRTENYGYTF TGTGCCAGTAGACGGACAGAGAACTATGGCTACACCTTC
TRBJ1-3 . TRBV11-2 . CASSLGISGNTIYF TGTGCCAGCAGCTTAGGGATCTCCGGGAACACCATATATTTT
TRBJ1-1 TRBD1 TRBV6-5 . CASSWGQYTEAFF TGTGCCAGCAGTTGGGGACAGTACACTGAAGCTTTCTTT
TRBJ2-1 . TRBV29-1 . CSVLATRDEQFF TGCAGCGTTTTAGCTACCCGGGACGAGCAGTTCTTC
TRBJ2-7 . TRBV19 . CASSLETTSGYEQYF TGTGCCAGTAGTTTAGAGACCACGTCCGGATACGAGCAGTACTTC
TRBJ2-5 TRBD2 TRBV28 . CASSLSVSGGFGKTQYF TGTGCCAGCAGTTTATCCGTAAGCGGGGGATTTGGGAAGACCCAGTACTTC
TRBJ1-5 . TRBV12-3/TRBV12-4 . CASSFWLAEAQHF TGTGCCAGCAGTTTTTGGTTAGCAGAAGCCCAGCATTTT
TRBJ2-7 TRBD1 TRBV7-9 . CASSPRDRAEQYF TGTGCCAGCAGCCCAAGGGACAGGGCGGAGCAGTACTTC
TRBJ2-5 TRBD2 TRBV7-8 few CASRQDLAGQETQYF TGTGCCAGCAGACAAGACCTAGCGGGGCAAGAGACCCAGTACTTC
TRBJ2-2 TRBD2 TRBV19 few CASSMSSGRGTGELFF TGTGCCAGTAGTATGTCTAGCGGGAGGGGCACCGGGGAGCTGTTTTTT
TRBJ1-3 . TRBV29-1 . CSVADLSSGNTIYF TGCAGCGTTGCCGACCTGAGCTCTGGAAACACCATATATTTT